The clone carrying this T cell receptor beta chain was observed a few times. The antigen is not known. The sample originates from a study of CD8+ T cells in alopecia areata. Study background: Treated patients were given 5 to 10 mg oral tofacitinib twice daily. Findings and limits, study-wide: Researchers say the link of baseline CD8+ expansion to response remains uncertain, with one nonresponder. Under tofacitinib, numerous expanded lesional clonotypes remained detectable in scalp and blood.

Extracted RNA was reverse transcribed into cDNA, the sequencing template. Profiling relied on immunoSEQ multiplex PCR, and the TCRdb table lists in-frame clones only, not all of them. The sample records 150,000 to 200,000 clones, 64% being singletons. Noted treatment: oral pan-JAK inhibitor, 5-10 mg twice daily. Lesional scalp punch biopsies and peripheral blood were collected from alopecia areata patients. The sample in question was CD4+ T cells sorted from blood, obtained at week 49, from a patient treated with tofacitinib. This TCR derives from a human donor with alopecia areata.

CDR3 bases: TGCAGCGTTGAACGGGGGACAGGGAGAGAGACCCAGTACTTC. The encoded protein is CSVERGTGRETQYF. The V call is TRBV29-1, the J call TRBJ2-5; 9 bases match TRBD1. This CDR3 is 14 amino acids long. With 2 bases clipped from V and 4 bases from J, the junction kept 5 bases outside the gene matches. Germline CDR1 and CDR2: SQVTM and ANQGSEA. The whole variable domain, remainder taken from reference TRBV29-1 and TRBJ2-5, is SAVISQKPSRDICQRGTSLTIQCQVDSQVTMMFWYRQQPGQSLTLIATANQGSEATYESGFVIDKFPISRPNLTFSTLTVSNMSPEDSSIYLCSVERGTGRETQYFGPGTRLLVL.